These T cell receptor beta chains were read from a single sample in a study of T cell repertoires in cytomegalovirus infection. No antigen has been identified for these receptors. TCRdb reprocessed the reads via MiXCR and lists one record per CDR3 protein. Among about 700,000 distinct CDR3 sequences, roughly 30% were seen once, and the ten largest hold 18%. Material: cultured PBMCs, obtained from culture after CMV antigen stimulation. The receptor set was obtained from a human donor in good health (CMV status not recorded). Some clones in this sample may be carry-over from other donors' samples. The CDR3 runs from the conserved cysteine through the conserved F or W. The order of the fields is D gene, clone size, V gene, J gene, CDR3 DNA, CDR3 protein. D genes are given only for firm matches. Clone size is shown for a subset of rows, as once, few, many or a class of expanded clone.

>.|many|TRBV7-2|TRBJ2-7
TGTGCCAGCAGCTTGGGGCGGGGCCCCTCCTACGAGCAGTACTTC
CASSLGRGPSYEQYF
>.|.|TRBV2|TRBJ2-7
TGTGCCAGCAGTGAGCGGGTCTACGAGCAGTACTTC
CASSERVYEQYF
>.|.|TRBV12-3/TRBV12-4|TRBJ2-4
TGTGCCAGCAGAGGCCCCGGCGGGATTCAGTACTTC
CASRGPGGIQYF
>.|.|TRBV12-3/TRBV12-4|TRBJ2-7
TGTGCCAGCATGGGGGGTCGGACCTACGAGCAGTACTTC
CASMGGRTYEQYF
>TRBD2|few|TRBV7-8|TRBJ2-7
TGTGCCAGCAGCTCCAGGACTAGCGGGGGCTACGAGCAGTACTTC
CASSSRTSGGYEQYF
>.|few|TRBV2|TRBJ1-6
TGTGCCAGCAGGGAACGGACAGCGAATAATTCACCCCTCCACTTT
CASRERTANNSPLHF
>TRBD2|many|TRBV7-2|TRBJ2-7
TGTGCCAGCAGCTTATTGGGACGGACTAGCGGAGTACTCTACGAGCAGTACTTC
CASSLLGRTSGVLYEQYF
>TRBD2|few|TRBV6-5|TRBJ2-3
TGTGCCAGCAGGCGGGGGGCAGAAGATACGCAGTATTTT
CASRRGAEDTQYF
>.|few|TRBV6-5|TRBJ1-1
TGTGCCAGCAGCCCCGGGGTCGGAACCCACACTGAAGCTTTCTTT
CASSPGVGTHTEAFF
>.|.|TRBV4-1|TRBJ1-1
TGCGCCAGCAGCCAAGCTGGCCCTTACACTGAAGCTTTCTTT
CASSQAGPYTEAFF
>TRBD1|.|TRBV12-3/TRBV12-4|TRBJ2-2
TGTGCCAGCAGTTTTCAGGACAGGGGGAACACCGGGGAGCTGTTTTTT
CASSFQDRGNTGELFF
>.|few|TRBV19|TRBJ1-4
TGTGCCAGTAGTACCCACAAGACGCGTCCCAACGATAGGAAAAAACTGTTTTTT
CASSTHKTRPNDRKKLFF
>.|many|TRBV6-1|TRBJ2-5
TGTGCCAGCGGAGACAGTTTCCAAGAGACCCAGTACTTC
CASGDSFQETQYF
>TRBD1|.|TRBV20-1|TRBJ1-2
TGCAGTGCTAGAGGGGAGACAGGGGGGCCTGGCTACACCTTC
CSARGETGGPGYTF
>.|.|TRBV12-3/TRBV12-4|TRBJ2-1
TGTGCCAGCAGTTTGGGGGGCTGGAATGAGCAGTTCTTC
CASSLGGWNEQFF
>.|few|TRBV6-5|TRBJ1-2
TGTGCCAGCAGTTACTCGGGGGAAAACTATGGCTACACCTTC
CASSYSGENYGYTF
>.|many|TRBV7-2|TRBJ2-2
TGTGCCAGCAGCTTAGTTGTTCTATCCACCGGGGAGCTGTTTTTT
CASSLVVLSTGELFF
>TRBD2|.|TRBV7-9|TRBJ2-3
TGTGCCAGCAGGACGACTAGCGGAGATACGCAGTATTTT
CASRTTSGDTQYF
>TRBD2|.|TRBV7-2|TRBJ2-3
TGTGCCAGCAGCCCCGGGACTATCACAGATACGCAGTATTTT
CASSPGTITDTQYF
>.|few|TRBV6-6|TRBJ2-3
TGTGCCAGCAGTTACTGGGAAACAGATACGCAGTATTTT
CASSYWETDTQYF
>.|once|TRBV20-1|TRBJ2-5
TGCAGTTTCCCACTTGAAGGGGGGGAGACCCAGTACTTC
CSFPLEGGETQYF
>TRBD2|.|TRBV4-1|TRBJ2-5
TGCGCCAGCAGCCAGCGCGACTGGGAGGGGGAGACCCAGTACTTC
CASSQRDWEGETQYF
>TRBD2|few|TRBV6-1|TRBJ2-2
TGTGCCAGCAGCACCATAGCGGGAGCTAACACCGGGGAGCTGTTTTTT
CASSTIAGANTGELFF
>.|few|TRBV6-2/TRBV6-3|TRBJ2-1
TGTGCCAGCAGTTACGGGGGAGTGCTCAATGAGCAGTTCTTC
CASSYGGVLNEQFF
>TRBD2|few|TRBV7-2|TRBJ2-1
TGTGCCAGCAGCTTAGAAGCCAGCGGGGGGGCCAATGAGCAGTTCTTC
CASSLEASGGANEQFF
>.|.|TRBV10-3|TRBJ2-5
TGTGACGCCAAAAGCGGGAACAGGGGGCAAGAGACCCAGTACTTC
CDAKSGNRGQETQYF
>TRBD1|once|TRBV18|TRBJ2-2
TGTGCCAGCTCACCCCAAGGACAGGGTTCGAACACCGGGGAGCTGTTTTTT
CASSPQGQGSNTGELFF
>.|.|TRBV28|TRBJ2-7
TGTGCCAGCTCAACCCCCCACAGTAGGGGTGGGTACGAGCAGTACTTC
CASSTPHSRGGYEQYF
>.|.|TRBV27|TRBJ1-2
TGTGCCAGCAGTAAACGGACTTCTACGGGAAGCTACACCTTC
CASSKRTSTGSYTF
>.|few|TRBV5-3|TRBJ2-7
TGTGCCAGAAGCTTGGCTCTTTTCCTTCGGGACCGTTACTACGAGCAGTACTTC
CARSLALFLRDRYYEQYF
>.|many|TRBV28|TRBJ1-2
TGTGCCAGCAGCCCAGGACAGCTCTATGGCTACACCTTC
CASSPGQLYGYTF
>.|.|TRBV4-1|TRBJ2-2
TGCGCCAGCAGCCTTGCCCCGGGCACCGGGGAGCTGTTTTTT
CASSLAPGTGELFF
>TRBD1|.|TRBV7-8|TRBJ1-2
TGTGCCAGCAGCATCAGACAGGGTCTTGATGGCTACACCTTC
CASSIRQGLDGYTF
>.|.|TRBV20-1|TRBJ2-1
TGCAGTGCTAGTTGGAGGGACAGCTATAGGTACAATGAGCAGTTCTTC
CSASWRDSYRYNEQFF
>.|.|TRBV4-1|TRBJ2-4
TGCGCCAGCAGCCAACCCGCCATCGGAAAGGCCAAAAACATTCAGTACTTC
CASSQPAIGKAKNIQYF
>.|few|TRBV20-1|TRBJ2-7
TGCAGTGCCGGGACATGGTCCTACGAGCAGTACTTC
CSAGTWSYEQYF
>TRBD2|.|TRBV18|TRBJ2-7
TGTGCCAGCTCACCCCTACTAGCGGGAAGATCCGAGCAGTACTTC
CASSPLLAGRSEQYF
>TRBD1|.|TRBV15|TRBJ2-7
TGTGCCACCAGCAACCCGACAGGGGGAGTCGAGCAGTACTTC
CATSNPTGGVEQYF
>TRBD2|few|TRBV20-1|TRBJ2-3
TGCAGTGCTAGAGATGGGAGGGCGGGGGGGACAGATACGCAGTATTTT
CSARDGRAGGTDTQYF
>TRBD1|.|TRBV19|TRBJ1-6
TGTGCCAGTACCCTCTCGGACAGGGCTGTTTCACCCCTCCACTTT
CASTLSDRAVSPLHF
>.|.|TRBV7-6|TRBJ2-2
TGTGCCAGCAGTAAAAAGAACACCGGGGAGCTGTTTTTT
CASSKKNTGELFF
>TRBD1|.|TRBV6-5|TRBJ1-1
TGTGCCAGCAGTTACGTTGGGACAGGGGGCTATAAAGCTTTCTTT
CASSYVGTGGYKAFF
>.|many|TRBV7-2|TRBJ2-7
TGTGCCAGCAGCTTAGCCCCGGGGGAGCAGTACTTC
CASSLAPGEQYF
>.|many|TRBV12-3/TRBV12-4|TRBJ2-3
TGTGCCAGCAGCCCCTTCAGGCTTGAGGGCACAGATACGCAGTATTTT
CASSPFRLEGTDTQYF
>TRBD1|.|TRBV10-3|TRBJ2-3
TGTGCCATCAGCCGCGGACAGGAGTACACAGATACGCAGTATTTT
CAISRGQEYTDTQYF
>.|few|TRBV28|TRBJ1-3
TGTGCCAGCAGTTTAGGGGATCACTCTGGAAACACCATATATTTT
CASSLGDHSGNTIYF
>TRBD2|.|TRBV6-1|TRBJ2-2
TGTGCCAGCAGTGAACTAGCGGGGTACACCGGGGAGCTGTTTTTT
CASSELAGYTGELFF
>TRBD2|many|TRBV7-2|TRBJ2-3
TGTGCCAGCAGACTACTAGCGGCCACAGATACGCAGTATTTT
CASRLLAATDTQYF
>TRBD1|.|TRBV12-3/TRBV12-4|TRBJ1-4
TGTGCCAGCAGGGTAAACCAGGGGGAAGGGGAAAAACTGTTTTTT
CASRVNQGEGEKLFF
>.|few|TRBV2|TRBJ2-7
TGTGCCAGCAGTGAATTAGGCAGGGGCCCCGTCTCCTACGAGCAGTACTTC
CASSELGRGPVSYEQYF
>TRBD2|few|TRBV4-3|TRBJ2-1
TGCGCCAGCAGCCAAGTTCTCAGCGGGAGGCCGGGATACAATGAGCAGTTCTTC
CASSQVLSGRPGYNEQFF
>TRBD1|.|TRBV5-4|TRBJ1-6
TGTGCCGGAAATGACAGGGGAGCTTCACCCCTCCACTTT
CAGNDRGASPLHF
>.|few|TRBV29-1|TRBJ2-1
TGCAGCGTCCTCGATACAGGGTCAATTTCCTACAATGAGCAGTTCTTC
CSVLDTGSISYNEQFF